This T cell receptor (beta chain) was observed in a study of vaccination effects on CD4 cells after COVID-19. Study details: It was a median of 72 days after the second dose that post-vaccine samples were obtained.

This clone was found a few times. Its antigen remains unidentified. This CDR3 spans 13 amino acids. Germline CDR1 is SGHRS and CDR2 is YFSETQ. The germline V and J ends were trimmed by 4 bases and 2 bases, with 9 bases remaining between them. Using immunoSEQ multiplex PCR, the repertoire was profiled, and TCRdb retains in-frame clones only, with some absent. The sample shows over 50,000 clones, 73% of them seen only once. Antigen-specific CD4+ T cells were first expanded with viral peptide pools by the ViraFEST assay and only then sequenced. On roughly day 10 of culture, CD4+ T cells were separated out. The vaccine given was either BNT162b2 or mRNA-1273, in two doses. The healthy vaccine recipients, who had no prior SARS-CoV-2 infection, showed negative nucleocapsid antibodies. On day 3 and again on day 7, half the medium was replaced with IL-2 medium.

This TCR came from a human donor who received a COVID-19 vaccine. This material consisted of CD4+ T cells from PBMCs cultured with HCoV-229E spike peptides, taken after COVID-19 vaccination. The chain combines TRBV5-1 with TRBJ1-2, with a tentative D call TRBD1 (5 bases). CDR3 nucleotides: TGCGCCAGCAGCCTCAGGGACAACTATGGCTACACCTTC. It translates to CASSLRDNYGYTF.